The 9 T cell receptor beta chains below were found in one sample sequenced in a study of blood T cell repertoires in COVID-19. Profiling relied on immunoSEQ multiplex PCR, and the TCRdb table lists in-frame clones only, not all of them. The repertoire includes 150,000 to 200,000 clones, about 80% of them detected once, and around 7.9% sits in the top ten. Material for sequencing was peripheral blood. The receptors originated from a woman in her 50s with active or convalescent COVID-19.

V usage is TRBV30 and J usage is TRBJ2-1, with TRBD2 identical over 8 bases. The CDR3 consists of 14 residues. In germline, CDR1 is GTSNPN, CDR2 SVGIG (reference sequence). V was clipped by 1 base and J by 8 bases; unmatched bases: 7. CDR3 region: CAWSAGGRWDEQFF. The CDR3 DNA follows: TGTGCCTGGAGTGCAGGCGGGAGGTGGGATGAGCAGTTCTTC.

The gene calls are TRBV19 and TRBJ1-1, with D unclear. Trimming removed 3 bases from V and 3 bases from J, with 8 bases in between. The germline V gene has CDR1 LNHDA and CDR2 SQIVND (reference sequence). CDR3 size: 13 residues. In DNA, the CDR3 is TGTGCCAGTAGTATTGCCGGGGACACTGAAGCTTTCTTT. It translates to CASSIAGDTEAFF.

The chain recombines TRBV7-2 with TRBJ2-3; D possibly corresponds to TRBD2 (6 bases). The CDR3 extends over 14 amino acids. The V and J ends lost 1 base and 8 bases respectively, with 13 bases between them. From germline, CDR1 is SGHTA and CDR2 FQGNSA. The DNA for the CDR3 is TGTGCCAGCAGCTTAGGTGGCGGGGCGGTTACGCAGTATTTT. Amino acid sequence: CASSLGGGAVTQYF.

The chain joins TRBV25-1 to TRBJ1-2; 7 nucleotides line up with TRBD1. The V gene's germline CDR1 is MGHDK and CDR2 SYGVNS. V dropped 3 bases and J dropped 2; count of bases not matched to a gene: 6. There are 15 residues in the CDR3. CDR3 amino acids: CASSDHRTGNYGYTF. The DNA of the CDR3 is TGTGCCAGCAGTGATCACCGGACAGGCAACTATGGCTACACCTTC.

The chain recombines TRBV2 with TRBJ1-2, with D possibly being TRBD1 (5 bases). V dropped 3 bases and J dropped 6 bases, with 11 bases sitting between them. The CDR3 covers 13 residues. Looked up from germline, CDR1 is SNHLY and CDR2 is FYNNEI. CDR3 amino acids: CASSEAGRDGYTF. CDR3 nucleotides: TGTGCCAGCAGTGAGGCAGGGAGGGATGGCTACACCTTC.

This clone appeared many times. The chain links TRBV5-5 to TRBJ1-5; D remains unclear. Trimming cost V 4 bases and J 6 bases, with 17 bases left between them. The germline V gene encodes CDR1 SGHKS and CDR2 YYEKEE (reference sequence). This CDR3 is built from 15 residues. This chain's CDR3 is CASSLEGGLGQPQHF. The CDR3 coding sequence is TGTGCCAGCAGCCTTGAGGGAGGGCTCGGTCAGCCCCAGCATTTT.

The chain has TRBV5-1 and TRBJ1-1; 9 bases line up with TRBD1. The CDR3 sequence is 18 residues long. The J segment lost 0 bases and the V segment lost 2 bases, leaving 11 bases of the junction unmatched. Germline CDR1 reads SGHRS; CDR2 reads YFSETQ. The CDR3 nucleotides are TGCGCCAGCAGCTTCACCGGGACAGGGCTAGATCTGAACACTGAAGCTTTCTTT. Translating gives CASSFTGTGLDLNTEAFF.

The chain joins TRBV16 to TRBJ1-1; no definite D call. CDR1 KGHSY and CDR2 FQNENV come from the germline V gene. The germline V and J ends were trimmed by 7 bases and 5 bases, with 14 bases remaining between them. The CDR3 has 13 residues. CDR3 protein: CASTEVRGTEAFF. CDR3 in DNA: TGTGCCAGCACGGAAGTCCGAGGAACTGAAGCTTTCTTT.

This clone was picked up many times. The chain carries TRBV19 and TRBJ2-7; tentative D call: TRBD2 (7 bases). Per germline, CDR1 LNHDA and CDR2 SQIVND (reference sequence). The CDR3 extends over 12 amino acids. The V end was cut by 9 bases, the J end by 6 bases, with 15 bases between. The CDR3 region has the DNA TGTGCCAGGAGGGGGGGAAGGGGCGAGCAGTACTTC. This gives the protein CARRGGRGEQYF.